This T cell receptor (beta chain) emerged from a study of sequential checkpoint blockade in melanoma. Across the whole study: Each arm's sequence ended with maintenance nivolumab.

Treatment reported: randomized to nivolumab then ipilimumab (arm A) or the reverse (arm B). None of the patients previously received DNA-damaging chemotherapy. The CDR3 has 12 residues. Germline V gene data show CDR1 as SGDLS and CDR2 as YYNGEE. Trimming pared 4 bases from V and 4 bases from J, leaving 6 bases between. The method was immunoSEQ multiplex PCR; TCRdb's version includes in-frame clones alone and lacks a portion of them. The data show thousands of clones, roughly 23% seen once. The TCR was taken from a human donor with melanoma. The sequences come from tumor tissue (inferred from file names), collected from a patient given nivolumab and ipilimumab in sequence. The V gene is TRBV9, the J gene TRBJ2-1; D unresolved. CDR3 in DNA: TGTGCCAGCAGCCCCCATTACAATGAGCAGTTCTTC. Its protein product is CASSPHYNEQFF.